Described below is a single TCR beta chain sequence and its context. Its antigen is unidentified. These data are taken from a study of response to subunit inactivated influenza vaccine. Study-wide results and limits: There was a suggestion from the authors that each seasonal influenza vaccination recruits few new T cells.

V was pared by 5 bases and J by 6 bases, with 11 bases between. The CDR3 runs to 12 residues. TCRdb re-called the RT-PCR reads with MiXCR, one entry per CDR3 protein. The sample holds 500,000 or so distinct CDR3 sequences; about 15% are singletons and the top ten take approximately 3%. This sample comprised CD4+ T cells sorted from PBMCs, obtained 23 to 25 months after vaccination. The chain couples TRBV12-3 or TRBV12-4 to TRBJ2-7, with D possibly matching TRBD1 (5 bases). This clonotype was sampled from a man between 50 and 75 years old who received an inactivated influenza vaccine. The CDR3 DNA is TGTGCCAGCAGTATGTTCACAGGCGAGCAGTACTTC. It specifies CASSMFTGEQYF.